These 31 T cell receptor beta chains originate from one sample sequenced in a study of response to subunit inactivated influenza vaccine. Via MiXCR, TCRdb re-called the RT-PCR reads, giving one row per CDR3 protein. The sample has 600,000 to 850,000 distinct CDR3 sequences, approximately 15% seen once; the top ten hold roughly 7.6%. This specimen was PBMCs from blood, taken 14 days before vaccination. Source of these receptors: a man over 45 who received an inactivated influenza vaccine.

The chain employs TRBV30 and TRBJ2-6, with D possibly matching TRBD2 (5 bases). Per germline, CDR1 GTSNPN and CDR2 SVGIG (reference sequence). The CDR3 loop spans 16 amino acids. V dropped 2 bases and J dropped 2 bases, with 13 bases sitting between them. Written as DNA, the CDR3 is TGTGCCTGGAGTCCTAGCTGGTCTGCTGGGGCCAACGTCCTGACTTTC. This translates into CAWSPSWSAGANVLTF.

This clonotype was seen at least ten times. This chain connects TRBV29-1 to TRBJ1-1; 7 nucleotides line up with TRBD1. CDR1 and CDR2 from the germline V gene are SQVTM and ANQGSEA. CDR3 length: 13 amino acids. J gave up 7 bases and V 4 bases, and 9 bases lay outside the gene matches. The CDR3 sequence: CSVGRTGRGEAFF. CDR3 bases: TGCAGCGTTGGAAGGACAGGCCGGGGTGAAGCTTTCTTT.

CDR3 nucleotides: TGTGCCACCAGCACCCAACGGGACAGGGGGAACGAGCAGTACTTC. Residues: CATSTQRDRGNEQYF. The gene calls are TRBV15 and TRBJ2-7, with 11 bases lining up with TRBD1. CDR1 is LNHNV and CDR2 is YYDKDF in the germline V gene (reference sequence). This CDR3 contains 15 residues. V lost 4 bases to trimming and J lost 5 bases; unmatched junction nucleotides: 7.

CDR3 loop: CASSQDALPPSPLHF. CDR3 nucleotides: TGCGCCAGCAGCCAAGATGCCCTCCCCCCCTCACCCCTCCACTTT. The chain links TRBV4-1 to TRBJ1-6, with D uncertain. V lost 0 bases to trimming and J lost 10 bases, with 13 bases between them. This CDR3 contains 15 residues. Germline V gene lookup returns CDR1 MGHRA and CDR2 YSYEKL.

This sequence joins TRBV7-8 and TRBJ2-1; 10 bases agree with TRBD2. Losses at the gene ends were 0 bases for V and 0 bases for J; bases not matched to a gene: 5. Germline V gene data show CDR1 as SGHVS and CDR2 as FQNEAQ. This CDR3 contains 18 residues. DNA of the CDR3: TGTGCCAGCAGCTTAGCAGGACTAGCGGAGATCTCCTACAATGAGCAGTTCTTC. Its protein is CASSLAGLAEISYNEQFF.

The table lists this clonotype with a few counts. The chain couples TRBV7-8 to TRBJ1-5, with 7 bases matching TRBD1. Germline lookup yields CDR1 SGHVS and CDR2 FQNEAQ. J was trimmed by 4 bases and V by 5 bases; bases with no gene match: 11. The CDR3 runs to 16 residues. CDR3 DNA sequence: TGTGCCAGCAGCCCACGGACAGGACCCTTGAATCAGCCCCAGCATTTT. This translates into CASSPRTGPLNQPQHF.

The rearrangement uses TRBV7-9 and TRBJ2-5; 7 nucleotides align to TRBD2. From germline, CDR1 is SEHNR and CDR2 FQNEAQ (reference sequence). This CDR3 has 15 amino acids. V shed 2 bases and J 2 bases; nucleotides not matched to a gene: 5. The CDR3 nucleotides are TGTGCCAGCAGCTTATGGGGGGAGGGACAAGAGACCCAGTACTTC. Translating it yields CASSLWGEGQETQYF.

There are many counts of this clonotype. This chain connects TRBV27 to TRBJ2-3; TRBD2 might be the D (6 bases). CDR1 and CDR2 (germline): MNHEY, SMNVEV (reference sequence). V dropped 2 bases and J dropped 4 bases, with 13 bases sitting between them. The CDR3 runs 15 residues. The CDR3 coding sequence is TGTGCCAGCAGTTTAGCCCGGGGAGGCGCAGATACGCAGTATTTT. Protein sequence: CASSLARGGADTQYF.

The CDR3 region has the DNA TGTGCCAGCAGTCCCCCGGGACACAGGAATGAAAAACTGTTTTTT. It is translated as CASSPPGHRNEKLFF. The genes are TRBV12-3 or TRBV12-4 and TRBJ1-4; possibly TRBD1 for D (6 bases). CDR3 length: 15 residues. V was clipped by 5 bases and J by 5 bases, with 15 bases between them.

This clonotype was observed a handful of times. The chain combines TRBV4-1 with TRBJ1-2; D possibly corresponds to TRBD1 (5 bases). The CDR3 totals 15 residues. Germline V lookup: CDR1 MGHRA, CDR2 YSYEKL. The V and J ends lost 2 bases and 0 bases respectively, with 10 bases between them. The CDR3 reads CASSQPGRANYGYTF. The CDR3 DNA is TGCGCCAGCAGCCAACCGGGACGAGCTAACTATGGCTACACCTTC.

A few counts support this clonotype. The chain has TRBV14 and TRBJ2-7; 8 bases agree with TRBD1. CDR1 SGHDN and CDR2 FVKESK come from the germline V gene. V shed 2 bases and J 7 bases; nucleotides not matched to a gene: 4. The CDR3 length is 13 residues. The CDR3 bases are TGTGCCAGCAGCCAACGGACAGGGCATGAGCAGTACTTC. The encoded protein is CASSQRTGHEQYF.

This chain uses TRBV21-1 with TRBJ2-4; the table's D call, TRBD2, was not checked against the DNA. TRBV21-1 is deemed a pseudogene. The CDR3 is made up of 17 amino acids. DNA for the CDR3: TGTGCCAGCAGACCGGGACTAGCGGGAGTAGCCAAAAACATTCAGTACTTC. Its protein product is CASRPGLAGVAKNIQYF.

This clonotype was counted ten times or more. This chain's CDR3 is CASSLVLQTEAFF. In DNA, the CDR3 is TGTGCCAGCAGCTTAGTTCTTCAAACTGAAGCTTTCTTT. J is TRBJ1-1 and V is TRBV7-8; D is ambiguous. Trimming stripped 1 base from V and 5 bases from J, with 8 bases between. This CDR3 has 13 amino acids. Germline values: CDR1 SGHVS, CDR2 FQNEAQ.

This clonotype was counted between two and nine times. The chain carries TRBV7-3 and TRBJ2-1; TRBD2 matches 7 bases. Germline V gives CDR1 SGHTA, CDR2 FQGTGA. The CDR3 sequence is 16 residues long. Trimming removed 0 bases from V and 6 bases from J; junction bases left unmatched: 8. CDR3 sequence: CASSLTVAGAVNEQFF. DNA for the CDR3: TGTGCCAGCAGCTTAACGGTGGCGGGAGCGGTCAATGAGCAGTTCTTC.

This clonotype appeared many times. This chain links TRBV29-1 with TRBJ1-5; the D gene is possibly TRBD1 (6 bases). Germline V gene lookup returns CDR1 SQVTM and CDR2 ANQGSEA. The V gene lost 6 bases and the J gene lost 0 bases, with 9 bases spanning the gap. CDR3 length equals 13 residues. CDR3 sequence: CSVGQNSNQPQHF. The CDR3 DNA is TGCAGCGTCGGACAGAATAGCAATCAGCCCCAGCATTTT.

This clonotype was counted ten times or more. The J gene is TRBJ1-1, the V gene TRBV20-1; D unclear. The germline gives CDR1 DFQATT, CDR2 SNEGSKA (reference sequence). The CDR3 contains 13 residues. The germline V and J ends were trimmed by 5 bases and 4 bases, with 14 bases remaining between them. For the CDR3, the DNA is TGCAGTGCTCCCCCCGTACATGGCACTGAAGCTTTCTTT. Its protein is CSAPPVHGTEAFF.

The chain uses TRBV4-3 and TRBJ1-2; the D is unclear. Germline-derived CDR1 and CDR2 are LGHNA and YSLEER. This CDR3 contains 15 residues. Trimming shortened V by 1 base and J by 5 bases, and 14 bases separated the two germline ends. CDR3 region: CASSQVMGSRYGYTF. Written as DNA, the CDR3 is TGCGCCAGCAGCCAAGTAATGGGCAGTCGATATGGCTACACCTTC.

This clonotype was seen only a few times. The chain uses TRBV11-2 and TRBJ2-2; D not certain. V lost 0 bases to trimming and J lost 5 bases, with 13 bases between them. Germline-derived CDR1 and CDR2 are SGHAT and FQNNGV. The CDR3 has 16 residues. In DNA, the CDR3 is TGTGCCAGCAGCTTAGACCTCGGGCTCCGTACCGGGGAGCTGTTTTTT. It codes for CASSLDLGLRTGELFF. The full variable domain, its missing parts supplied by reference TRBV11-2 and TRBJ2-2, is EAGVAQSPRYKIIEKRQSVAFWCNPISGHATLYWYQQILGQGPKLLIQFQNNGVVDDSQLPKDRFSAERLKGVDSTLKIQPAKLEDSAVYLCASSLDLGLRTGELFFGEGSRLTVL.

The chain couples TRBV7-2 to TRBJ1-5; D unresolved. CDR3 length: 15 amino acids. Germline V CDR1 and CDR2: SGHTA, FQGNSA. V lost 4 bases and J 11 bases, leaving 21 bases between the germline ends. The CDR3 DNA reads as TGTGCCAGCAGCTCCGGGTCCCCAGTTGGAGGGTCCCAGCATTTT. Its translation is CASSSGSPVGGSQHF. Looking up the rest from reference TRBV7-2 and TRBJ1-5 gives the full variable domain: GAGVSQSPSNKVTEKGKDVELRCDPISGHTALYWYRQSLGQGLEFLIYFQGNSAPDKSGLPSDRFSAERTGGSVSTLTIQRTQQEDSAVYLCASSSGSPVGGSQHFGDGTRLSIL.

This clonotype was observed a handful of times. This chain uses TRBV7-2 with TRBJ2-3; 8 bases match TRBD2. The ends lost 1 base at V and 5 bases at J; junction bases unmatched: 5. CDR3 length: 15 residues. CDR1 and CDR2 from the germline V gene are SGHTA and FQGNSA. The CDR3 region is CASSLGLAGQDTQYF. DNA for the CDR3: TGTGCCAGCAGCTTAGGGCTAGCGGGTCAAGATACGCAGTATTTT.

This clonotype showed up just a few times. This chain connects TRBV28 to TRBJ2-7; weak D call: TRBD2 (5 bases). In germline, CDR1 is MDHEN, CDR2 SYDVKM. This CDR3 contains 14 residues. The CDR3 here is CATLGGVHPYEQYF. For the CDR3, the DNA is TGTGCGACACTTGGAGGTGTTCACCCCTACGAGCAGTACTTC.

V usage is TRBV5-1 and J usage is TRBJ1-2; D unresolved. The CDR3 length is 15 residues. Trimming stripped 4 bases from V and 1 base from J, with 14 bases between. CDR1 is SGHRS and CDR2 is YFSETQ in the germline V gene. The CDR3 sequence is CASSRASTINYGYTF. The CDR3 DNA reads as TGCGCCAGCAGCAGGGCCAGCACAATTAACTATGGCTACACCTTC.

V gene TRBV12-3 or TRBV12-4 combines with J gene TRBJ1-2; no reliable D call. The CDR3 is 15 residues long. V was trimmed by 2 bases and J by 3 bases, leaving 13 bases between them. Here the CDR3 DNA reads TGTGCCAGCAGTTTATTTGACCCCTGGGACTATGGCTACACCTTC. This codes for CASSLFDPWDYGYTF.

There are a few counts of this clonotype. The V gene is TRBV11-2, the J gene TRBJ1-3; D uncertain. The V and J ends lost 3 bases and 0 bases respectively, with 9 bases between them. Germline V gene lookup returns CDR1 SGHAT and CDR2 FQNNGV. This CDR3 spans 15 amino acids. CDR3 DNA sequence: TGTGCCAGCAGCTTGTCACAAGCCTCTGGAAACACCATATATTTT. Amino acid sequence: CASSLSQASGNTIYF.

In DNA, the CDR3 is TGTGCCAGCAGCTCCCGAGGTAGCGGGGGGGAAGCCTACAATGAGCAGTTCTTC. It is translated as CASSSRGSGGEAYNEQFF. The gene calls are TRBV11-1 and TRBJ2-1; 11 nucleotides line up with TRBD2. With 4 bases clipped from V and 2 bases from J, the junction kept 10 bases outside the gene matches. CDR3 length: 18 residues. Germline CDR1 is SGHAT and CDR2 is FQDESV (reference sequence).

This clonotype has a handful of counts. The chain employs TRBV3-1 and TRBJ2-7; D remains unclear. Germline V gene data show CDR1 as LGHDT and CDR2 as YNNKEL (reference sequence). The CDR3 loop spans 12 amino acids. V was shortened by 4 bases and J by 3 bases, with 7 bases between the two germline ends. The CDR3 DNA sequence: TGTGCCAGCAGCCCAGGAATCTACGAGCAGTACTTC. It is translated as CASSPGIYEQYF.

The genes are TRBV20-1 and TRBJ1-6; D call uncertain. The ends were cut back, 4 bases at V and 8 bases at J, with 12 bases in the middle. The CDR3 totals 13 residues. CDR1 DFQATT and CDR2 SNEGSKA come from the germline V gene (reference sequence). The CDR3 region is CSAMRQRDSPLHF. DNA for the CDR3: TGCAGTGCTATGAGGCAGCGCGATTCACCCCTCCACTTT.

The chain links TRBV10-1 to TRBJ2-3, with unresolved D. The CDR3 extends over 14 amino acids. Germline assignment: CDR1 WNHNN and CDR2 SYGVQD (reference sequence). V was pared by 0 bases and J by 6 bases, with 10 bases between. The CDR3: CASSESDVRDTQYF. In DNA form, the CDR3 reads TGCGCCAGCAGTGAGTCGGATGTACGGGATACGCAGTATTTT.

CDR3 amino acids: CASRRPGQRFGELFF. DNA of the CDR3: TGTGCCAGCAGACGCCCAGGACAGAGGTTCGGGGAGCTGTTTTTT. The gene calls are TRBV12-3 or TRBV12-4 and TRBJ2-2, with a weak D call TRBD1 (6 bases). This CDR3 comprises 15 residues. Trimming removed 6 bases from V and 7 bases from J, with 18 bases in between.

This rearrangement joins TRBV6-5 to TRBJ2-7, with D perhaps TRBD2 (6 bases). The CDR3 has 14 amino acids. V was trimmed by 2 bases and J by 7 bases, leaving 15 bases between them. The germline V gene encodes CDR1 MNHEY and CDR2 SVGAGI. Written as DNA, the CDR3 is TGTGCCAGCAGTTACGGACGGGGGTTGAGAGAGCAGTACTTC. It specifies CASSYGRGLREQYF.

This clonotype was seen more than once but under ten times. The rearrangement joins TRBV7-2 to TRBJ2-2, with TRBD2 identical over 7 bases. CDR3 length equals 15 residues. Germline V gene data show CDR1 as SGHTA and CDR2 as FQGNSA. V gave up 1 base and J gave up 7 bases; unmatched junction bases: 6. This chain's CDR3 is CASSLVGLGNGELFF. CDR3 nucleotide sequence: TGTGCCAGCAGCTTAGTCGGACTAGGGAACGGGGAGCTGTTTTTT.